A single sample gave rise to the 31 T cell receptor beta chains below, sequenced in a study of OX40 agonist ivuxolimab in advanced cancers. Generated by immunoSEQ multiplex PCR, the TCRdb table keeps only in-frame clones and is missing some. Found here are 70,000 to 95,000 clones, roughly 85% of them singletons; the top ten hold 4.1%. The sample was CD4+ or CD8+ T cells sorted from blood, taken in a trial of the OX40 agonist ivuxolimab. The receptor set was obtained from an adult with an advanced solid tumor such as melanoma, head and neck, liver or kidney cancer.

This sequence joins TRBV5-5 and TRBJ2-2, with D perhaps matching TRBD2 (6 bases). Germline CDR1 reads SGHKS; CDR2 reads YYEKEE (reference sequence). The CDR3 extends over 16 amino acids. The V end lost 2 bases, the J end lost 2 bases, and 13 bases lay between the germline ends. CDR3 in amino acids: CASSLFTSTNTGELFF. The CDR3 DNA is TGTGCCAGCAGCTTATTTACTAGCACTAACACCGGGGAGCTGTTTTTT.

This clone was observed a handful of times. The chain couples TRBV5-6 to TRBJ1-1; possible D gene TRBD1, 5 bases. This CDR3 spans 14 amino acids. In germline, CDR1 is SGHDT, CDR2 YYEEEE. V lost 4 bases to trimming and J lost 1 base, with 11 bases between them. This CDR3 is CASSLDSANTEAFF. The CDR3 DNA reads TGTGCCAGCAGCCTAGACAGCGCGAACACTGAAGCTTTCTTT.

The V call is TRBV7-8, the J call TRBJ2-2, with 11 bases that match TRBD2. J lost 4 bases, V lost 6 bases, and 7 bases had no gene match. The CDR3 runs to 16 residues. Germline V gene sequence: CDR1 SGHVS, CDR2 FQNEAQ. The CDR3 nucleotides are TGTGCCAGCAGTCCGACTAGCGGGACATCCACCGGGGAGCTGTTTTTT. Amino acids: CASSPTSGTSTGELFF.

This clone has only one observation. V usage is TRBV18 and J usage is TRBJ2-2; D is undetermined. Germline CDR1 and CDR2: KGHSH and LQKENI. The ends were cut back, 0 bases at V and 4 bases at J, with 9 bases in the middle. The CDR3 has 15 amino acids. The CDR3 DNA reads as TGTGCCAGCTCACCACCAGGACGGATCACCGGGGAGCTGTTTTTT. It specifies CASSPPGRITGELFF.

The chain recombines TRBV5-1 with TRBJ1-4, with unresolved D. V was cut by 0 bases and J by 3 bases, with 12 bases left in between. CDR1 is SGHRS, CDR2 YFSETQ, per germline. This CDR3 comprises 16 residues. This CDR3 reads CASSLVLSASNEKLFF. The CDR3, as DNA: TGCGCCAGCAGCTTGGTTCTTTCGGCCTCTAATGAAAAACTGTTTTTT.

J is TRBJ1-3 and V is TRBV4-2; the D gene is possibly TRBD1 (5 bases). The CDR3 contains 15 residues. In germline, CDR1 is LGHNA, CDR2 YNFKEQ. The V and J ends lost 0 bases and 4 bases respectively, with 10 bases between them. CDR3 in DNA: TGTGCCAGCAGCCAAGAGGGCAGGGTAGGAAACACCATATATTTT. It is translated as CASSQEGRVGNTIYF.

This chain uses TRBV7-3 with TRBJ2-5, with 8 bases fitting TRBD1. The CDR3 is 14 residues long. V lost 8 bases, J lost 3 bases, and 8 bases stayed unmatched. The germline gives CDR1 SGHTA, CDR2 FQGTGA. The CDR3 DNA reads TGTGCCAGCGGTATTACGGACAGGGAAGAGACCCAGTACTTC. Translation gives CASGITDREETQYF.

The V and J genes are TRBV11-2 and TRBJ2-5; unclear D gene. Trimming pared 5 bases from V and 0 bases from J, leaving 4 bases between. CDR1 and CDR2 (germline): SGHAT, FQNNGV. The CDR3 loop spans 12 amino acids. CDR3 region: CASSRNQETQYF. CDR3 DNA: TGTGCCAGCAGCAGGAACCAAGAGACCCAGTACTTC.

The rearrangement uses TRBV5-1 and TRBJ1-3; the D gene is possibly TRBD1 (6 bases). The germline gives CDR1 SGHRS, CDR2 YFSETQ. CDR3 size: 16 residues. Trimming cost V 0 bases and J 3 bases, with 13 bases left between them. CDR3 DNA: TGCGCCAGCAGCTTGGCCGGGCAGGGGAGTGGAAACACCATATATTTT. It specifies CASSLAGQGSGNTIYF.

In its sample, this clone was seen once. The CDR3 region is CASSLRGYGYTF. The CDR3, as DNA: TGTGCCAGTAGTCTACGAGGCTATGGCTACACCTTC. The chain couples TRBV19 to TRBJ1-2; no clear D. This CDR3 contains 12 residues. V was shortened by 5 bases and J by 4 bases, with 8 bases between the two germline ends. CDR1 is LNHDA, CDR2 SQIVND, per germline (reference sequence).

The J gene is TRBJ2-2, the V gene TRBV11-2, with D possibly called TRBD1 or TRBD2 (6 bases each). Germline lookup yields CDR1 SGHAT and CDR2 FQNNGV. Trimming removed 1 base at V and 4 bases at J, with 19 bases between. This CDR3 has 18 amino acids. Written as DNA, the CDR3 is TGTGCCAGCAGCTTAGCAAGGGGGGCGACTAGTCCCACCGGGGAGCTGTTTTTT. This translates into CASSLARGATSPTGELFF.

V and J are TRBV6-1 and TRBJ2-5; D gene unclear. Per the germline V gene, CDR1 is MNHNS and CDR2 is SASEGT. Deletions cut 2 bases from V and 13 bases from J, with 17 bases between. The CDR3 extends over 13 amino acids. The CDR3 here is CASSERATPKMYF. The CDR3 nucleotides read TGTGCCAGCAGTGAAAGGGCTACTCCGAAAATGTACTTC.

The chain couples TRBV6-1 to TRBJ2-2; TRBD1 matches 10 bases. Trimming at V came to 1 base and at J to 6 bases, leaving 2 bases not matched to a gene. CDR1 and CDR2 (germline): MNHNS, SASEGT. The CDR3 length is 15 residues. DNA for the CDR3: TGTGCCAGCAGTGAAGAGGGACAGGGGTCCGGGGAGCTGTTTTTT. This sequence encodes CASSEEGQGSGELFF.

The chain employs TRBV29-1 and TRBJ2-7, with 10 bases lining up with TRBD2. J was trimmed by 7 bases and V by 5 bases; bases with no gene match: 8. This CDR3 has 13 amino acids. The germline gives CDR1 SQVTM, CDR2 ANQGSEA. CDR3: CSVIAGGNGEQYF. CDR3 nucleotide sequence: TGCAGCGTTATAGCGGGAGGAAACGGGGAGCAGTACTTC.

V and J are TRBV18 and TRBJ1-2, with a possible D match to TRBD1 (5 bases). V lost 1 base to trimming and J lost 8 bases, with 11 bases between them. The CDR3 runs 13 residues. Looked up from germline, CDR1 is KGHSH and CDR2 is LQKENI. The CDR3 DNA reads TGTGCCAGCTCACCACGGGGCGCAGAAGGCTACACCTTC. This codes for CASSPRGAEGYTF.

The V and J genes are TRBV9 and TRBJ2-4; TRBD1 aligns across 7 bases. The germline V gene has CDR1 SGDLS and CDR2 YYNGEE. This CDR3 has 15 amino acids. J was trimmed by 4 bases and V by 3 bases; bases with no gene match: 7. The CDR3: CASSAGRDRKNIQYF. As DNA, the CDR3 is TGTGCCAGCAGCGCAGGCCGGGACAGAAAAAACATTCAGTACTTC. Full variable domain (remainder filled in from reference TRBV9 and TRBJ2-4): DSGVTQTPKHLITATGQRVTLRCSPRSGDLSVYWYQQSLDQGLQFLIQYYNGEERAKGNILERFSAQQFPDLHSELNLSSLELGDSALYFCASSAGRDRKNIQYFGAGTRLSVL.

The rearrangement uses TRBV19 and TRBJ2-6; tentatively, D is TRBD2 (5 bases). From germline, CDR1 is LNHDA and CDR2 SQIVND (reference sequence). Trimming took off 1 base at V and 0 bases at J, with 13 bases between the two ends. This CDR3 has 18 amino acids. CDR3 in DNA: TGTGCCAGTAGTATAGGGCCGGGAACAACCTCTGGGGCCAACGTCCTGACTTTC. This translates into CASSIGPGTTSGANVLTF.

The chain uses TRBV6-1 and TRBJ1-1, with D hard to call. The germline V gene encodes CDR1 MNHNS and CDR2 SASEGT. Trimming removed 1 base from V and 4 bases from J, with 16 bases in between. This CDR3 has 16 amino acids. The CDR3 nucleotides read TGTGCCAGCAGTGAAGTTTTGGGCCAAGGGCTCACTGAAGCTTTCTTT. Translated, it gives CASSEVLGQGLTEAFF.

This clone was counted a few times. The CDR3 coding sequence is TGTGCCAGCAGTGAATCTATTGCACGGGAGCCCCAGCATTTT. It encodes CASSESIAREPQHF. The gene calls are TRBV6-1 and TRBJ1-5; unclear D gene. The CDR3 spans 14 residues. CDR1 MNHNS and CDR2 SASEGT come from the germline V gene. Trimming stripped 2 bases from V and 8 bases from J, with 13 bases between.

The gene calls are TRBV6-1 and TRBJ1-1; TRBD1 matches at 8 bases. CDR3 length equals 15 residues. With V trimmed by 4 bases and J by 1 base, 5 bases remained unmatched. Germline CDR1 is MNHNS and CDR2 is SASEGT. The CDR3 reads CASSGRQGTNTEAFF. CDR3 bases: TGTGCCAGCAGTGGGCGACAGGGGACGAACACTGAAGCTTTCTTT.

The chain joins TRBV19 to TRBJ1-2; 9 nucleotides line up with TRBD1. Germline-derived CDR1 and CDR2 are LNHDA and SQIVND (reference sequence). After removal of 4 bases from V and 4 bases from J, the junction contained 10 bases not matched to a gene. CDR3 length equals 16 residues. CDR3 coding DNA: TGTGCCAGTAGTACCCCGGGACAGGGATGGGGCTATGGCTACACCTTC. Protein: CASSTPGQGWGYGYTF.

The chain joins TRBV5-1 to TRBJ2-5, with D possibly being TRBD1 (5 bases). The CDR3 loop spans 12 amino acids. Germline lookup yields CDR1 SGHRS and CDR2 YFSETQ. Trimming pared 1 base from V and 5 bases from J, leaving 6 bases between. CDR3 in amino acids: CASSLWGETQYF. The CDR3, as DNA: TGCGCCAGCAGCTTGTGGGGCGAGACCCAGTACTTC. The whole variable domain, filled in from reference TRBV5-1 and TRBJ2-5, reads KAGVTQTPRYLIKTRGQQVTLSCSPISGHRSVSWYQQTPGQGLQFLFEYFSETQRNKGNFPGRFSGRQFSNSRSEMNVSTLELGDSALYLCASSLWGETQYFGPGTRLLVL.

The chain recombines TRBV19 with TRBJ2-7; D possibly uses TRBD1 or TRBD2 (7 bases each). The CDR3 runs 17 residues. Trimming shortened V by 1 base and J by 0 bases, and 16 bases separated the two germline ends. CDR1 is LNHDA and CDR2 is SQIVND in the germline V gene (reference sequence). CDR3 bases: TGTGCCAGTAGTATAGCCAGGGGGGGCGAGATCTCCTACGAGCAGTACTTC. Its protein product is CASSIARGGEISYEQYF.

The chain carries TRBV6-5 and TRBJ2-1; the D gene is possibly TRBD1 (5 bases). Germline V gives CDR1 MNHEY, CDR2 SVGAGI. The CDR3 contains 16 residues. V was pared by 0 bases and J by 5 bases, with 14 bases between. CDR3 coding DNA: TGTGCCAGCAGTTACTCGACGGGTTTGGGGCACAATGAGCAGTTCTTC. This encodes CASSYSTGLGHNEQFF.

The V and J genes are TRBV11-2 and TRBJ2-7; D might be TRBD1 or TRBD2, each matching 5 bases. Trimming cost V 2 bases and J 0 bases, with 14 bases left between them. Germline V lookup: CDR1 SGHAT, CDR2 FQNNGV. This CDR3 is 16 amino acids long. The CDR3 region has the DNA TGTGCCAGCAGCTTATTGAGGGGATCAAGCTCCTACGAGCAGTACTTC. It translates to CASSLLRGSSSYEQYF.

The chain combines TRBV19 with TRBJ1-5, with D unclear. In germline, CDR1 is LNHDA, CDR2 SQIVND (reference sequence). Trimming left V 5 bases short and J 3 bases short, with 14 bases between. CDR3 size: 15 residues. CDR3 amino acids: CASSGRPGYNQPQHF. CDR3 nucleotides: TGTGCCAGTAGTGGTCGTCCAGGATACAATCAGCCCCAGCATTTT.

V gene TRBV10-3 combines with J gene TRBJ2-1, with 10 bases that match TRBD2. V was pared by 6 bases and J by 2 bases, with 10 bases of the junction left unmatched. The CDR3 is 17 residues long. CDR1 and CDR2 (germline): ENHRY, SYGVKD. CDR3 loop: CAIRGSGGLGAYNEQFF. CDR3 nucleotides: TGTGCCATCAGGGGTAGCGGGGGGTTGGGGGCCTACAATGAGCAGTTCTTC.

This sequence joins TRBV30 and TRBJ2-3; a weak D match, TRBD1 (5 bases). The CDR3 has 12 residues. CDR1 is GTSNPN, CDR2 SVGIG, per germline (reference sequence). The V and J ends lost 5 bases and 6 bases respectively, with 12 bases between them. DNA for the CDR3: TGTGCCTGGTCCCAGGGATTTGATACGCAGTATTTT. Protein product: CAWSQGFDTQYF.

The chain employs TRBV19 and TRBJ2-7; TRBD2 matches at 8 bases. Germline CDR1 LNHDA, CDR2 SQIVND (reference sequence). Trimming at V came to 5 bases and at J to 3 bases, leaving 6 bases not matched to a gene. CDR3 length: 14 amino acids. CDR3 amino acids: CASSVLAGGYEQYF. The CDR3 DNA sequence: TGTGCCAGTAGTGTTTTGGCGGGAGGCTACGAGCAGTACTTC.

The J gene is TRBJ1-2, the V gene TRBV15; TRBD1 might be the D (6 bases). V lost 5 bases and J lost 1, with 11 bases in between. The CDR3 covers 14 residues. Germline values: CDR1 LNHNV, CDR2 YYDKDF (reference sequence). CDR3 residues: CATSLGQNNYGYTF. CDR3 sequence (DNA): TGTGCCACCAGCCTCGGACAGAATAACTATGGCTACACCTTC.

The chain carries TRBV11-2 and TRBJ1-4; 7 positions match TRBD1. The CDR3 runs to 15 residues. Germline V gives CDR1 SGHAT, CDR2 FQNNGV. The trim removed 5 bases at V and 3 bases at J, leaving 6 bases unmatched. CDR3 sequence: CASSVATGSNEKLFF. CDR3 sequence (DNA): TGTGCCAGCAGCGTAGCGACAGGGTCTAATGAAAAACTGTTTTTT.